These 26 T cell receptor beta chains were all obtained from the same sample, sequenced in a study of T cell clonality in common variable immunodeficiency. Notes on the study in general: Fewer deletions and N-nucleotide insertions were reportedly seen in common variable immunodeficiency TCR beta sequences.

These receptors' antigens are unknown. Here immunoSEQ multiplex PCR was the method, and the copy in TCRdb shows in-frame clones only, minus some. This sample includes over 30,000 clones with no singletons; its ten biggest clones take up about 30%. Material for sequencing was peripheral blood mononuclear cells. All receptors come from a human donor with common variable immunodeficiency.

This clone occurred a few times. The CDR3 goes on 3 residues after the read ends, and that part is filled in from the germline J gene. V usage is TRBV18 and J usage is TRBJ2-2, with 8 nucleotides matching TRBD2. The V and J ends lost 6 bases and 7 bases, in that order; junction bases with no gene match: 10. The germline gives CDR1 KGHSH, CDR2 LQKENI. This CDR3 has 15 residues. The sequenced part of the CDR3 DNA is TGTGCCAGCTCCCTCGGGACTAGAAATATCGGGGAG. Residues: CASSLGTRNIGE. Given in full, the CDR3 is CASSLGTRNIGELFF. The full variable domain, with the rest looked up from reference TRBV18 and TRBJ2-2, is NAGVMQNPRHLVRRRGQEARLRCSPMKGHSHVYWYRQLPEEGLKFMVYLQKENIIDESGMPKERFSAEFPKEGPSILRIQQVVRGDSAAYFCASSLGTRNIGELFFGEGSRLTVL.

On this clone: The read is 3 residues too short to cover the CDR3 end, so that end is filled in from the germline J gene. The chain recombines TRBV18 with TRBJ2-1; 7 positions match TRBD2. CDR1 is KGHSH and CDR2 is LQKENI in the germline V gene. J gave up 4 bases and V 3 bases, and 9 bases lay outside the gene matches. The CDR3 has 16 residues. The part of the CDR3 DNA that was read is TGTGCCAGCTCACCGGTCGGGCTAGCGGAATACAATGAG. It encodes CASSPVGLAEYNE. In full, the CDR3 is CASSPVGLAEYNEQFF.

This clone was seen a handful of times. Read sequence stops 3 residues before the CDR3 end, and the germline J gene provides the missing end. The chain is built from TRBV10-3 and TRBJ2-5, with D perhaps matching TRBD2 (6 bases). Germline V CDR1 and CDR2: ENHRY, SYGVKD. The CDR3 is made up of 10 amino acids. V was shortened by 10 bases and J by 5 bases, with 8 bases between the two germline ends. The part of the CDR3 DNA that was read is TGTGCCACCGGAGGGGAGACC. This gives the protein CATGGET. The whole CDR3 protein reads CATGGETQYF.

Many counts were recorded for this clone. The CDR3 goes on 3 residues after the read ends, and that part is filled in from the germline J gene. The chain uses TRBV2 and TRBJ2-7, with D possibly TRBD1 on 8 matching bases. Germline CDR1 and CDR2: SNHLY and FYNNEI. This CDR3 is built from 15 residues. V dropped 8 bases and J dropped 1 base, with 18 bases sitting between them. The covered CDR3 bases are TGTGCCAGCTGGGAGGGGCAGGGGGCTTCCTACGAG. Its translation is CASWEGQGASYE. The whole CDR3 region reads CASWEGQGASYEQYF. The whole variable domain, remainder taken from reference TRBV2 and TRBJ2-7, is EPEVTQTPSHQVTQMGQEVILRCVPISNHLYFYWYRQILGQKVEFLVSFYNNEISEKSEIFDDQFSVERPDGSNFTLKIRSTKLEDSAMYFCASWEGQGASYEQYFGPGTRLTVT.

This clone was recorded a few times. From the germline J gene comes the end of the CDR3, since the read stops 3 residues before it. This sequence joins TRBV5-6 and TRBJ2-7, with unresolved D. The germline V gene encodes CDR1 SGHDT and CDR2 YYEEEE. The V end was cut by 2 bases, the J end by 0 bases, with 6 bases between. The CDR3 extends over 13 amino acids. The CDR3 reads CASSLSYSYEQYF. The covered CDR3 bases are TGTGCCAGCAGCTTATCCTACTCCTACGAG.

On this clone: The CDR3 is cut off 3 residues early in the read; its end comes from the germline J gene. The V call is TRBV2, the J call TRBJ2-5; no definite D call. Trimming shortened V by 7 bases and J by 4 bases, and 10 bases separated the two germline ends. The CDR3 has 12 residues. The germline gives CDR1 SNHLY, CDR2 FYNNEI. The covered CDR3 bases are TGTGCCAGCACGAACCTGCGAGAGACC. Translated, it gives CASTNLRET. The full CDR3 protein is CASTNLRETQYF.

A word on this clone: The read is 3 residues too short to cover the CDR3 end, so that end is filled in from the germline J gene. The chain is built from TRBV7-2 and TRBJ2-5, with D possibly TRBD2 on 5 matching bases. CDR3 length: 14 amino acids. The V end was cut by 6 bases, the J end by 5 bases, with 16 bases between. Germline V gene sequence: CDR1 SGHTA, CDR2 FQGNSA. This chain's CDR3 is CASRTTQAEETQYF. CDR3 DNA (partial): TGTGCCAGCAGGACTACTCAAGCGGAGGAGACC.

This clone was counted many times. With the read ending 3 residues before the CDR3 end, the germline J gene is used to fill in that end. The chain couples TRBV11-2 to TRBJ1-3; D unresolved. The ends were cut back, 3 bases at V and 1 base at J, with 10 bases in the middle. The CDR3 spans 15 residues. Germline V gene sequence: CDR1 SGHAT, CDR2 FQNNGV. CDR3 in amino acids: CASSFPTGSGNTIYF. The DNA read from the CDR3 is TGTGCCAGCAGCTTTCCTACGGGTTCTGGAAACACC.

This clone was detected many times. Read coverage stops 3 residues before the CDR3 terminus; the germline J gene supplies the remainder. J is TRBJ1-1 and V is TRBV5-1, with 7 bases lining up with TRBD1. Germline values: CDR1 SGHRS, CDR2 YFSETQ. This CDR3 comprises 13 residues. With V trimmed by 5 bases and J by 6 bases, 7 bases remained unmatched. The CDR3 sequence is CASSMEGGAEAFF. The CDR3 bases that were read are TGCGCCAGCAGTATGGAAGGGGGCGCTGAA.

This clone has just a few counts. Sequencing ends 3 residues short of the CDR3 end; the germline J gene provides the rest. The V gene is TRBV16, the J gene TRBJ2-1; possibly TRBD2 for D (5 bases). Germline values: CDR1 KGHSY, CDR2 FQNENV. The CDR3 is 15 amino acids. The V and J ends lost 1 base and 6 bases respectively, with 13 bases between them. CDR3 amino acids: CASSQFLGSGNEQFF. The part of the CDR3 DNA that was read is TGTGCCAGCAGCCAATTCCTTGGGAGCGGCAATGAG.

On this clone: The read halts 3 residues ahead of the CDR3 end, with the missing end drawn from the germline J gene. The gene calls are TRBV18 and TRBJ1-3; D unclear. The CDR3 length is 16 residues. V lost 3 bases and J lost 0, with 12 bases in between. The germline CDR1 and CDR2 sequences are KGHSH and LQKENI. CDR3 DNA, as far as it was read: TGTGCCAGCTCACCGTATTCCGGTTTCTCTGGAAACACC. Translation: CASSPYSGFSGNT. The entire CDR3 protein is CASSPYSGFSGNTIYF.

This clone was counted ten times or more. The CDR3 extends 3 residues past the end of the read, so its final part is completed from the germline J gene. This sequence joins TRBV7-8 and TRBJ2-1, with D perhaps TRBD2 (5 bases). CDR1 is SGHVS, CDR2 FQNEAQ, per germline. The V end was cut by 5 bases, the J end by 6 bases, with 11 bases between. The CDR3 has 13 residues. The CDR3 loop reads CASSLRAANEQFF. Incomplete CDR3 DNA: TGTGCCAGCAGCCTCCGAGCGGCCAATGAG.

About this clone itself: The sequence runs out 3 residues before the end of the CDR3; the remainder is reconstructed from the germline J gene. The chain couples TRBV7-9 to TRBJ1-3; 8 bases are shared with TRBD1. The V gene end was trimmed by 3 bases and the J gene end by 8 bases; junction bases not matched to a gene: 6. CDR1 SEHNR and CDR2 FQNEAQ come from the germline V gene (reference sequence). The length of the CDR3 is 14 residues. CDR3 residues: CASSFRQGWDTIYF. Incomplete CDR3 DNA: TGTGCCAGCAGCTTTCGACAGGGGTGGGACACC.

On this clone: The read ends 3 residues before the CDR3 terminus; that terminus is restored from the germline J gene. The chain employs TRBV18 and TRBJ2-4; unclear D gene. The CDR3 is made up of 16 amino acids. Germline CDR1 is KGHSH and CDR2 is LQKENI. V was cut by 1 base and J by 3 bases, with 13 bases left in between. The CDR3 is CASSPQESPSKNIQYF. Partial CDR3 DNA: TGTGCCAGCTCACCACAAGAGAGCCCGAGCAAAAACATT. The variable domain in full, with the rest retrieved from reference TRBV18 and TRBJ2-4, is NAGVMQNPRHLVRRRGQEARLRCSPMKGHSHVYWYRQLPEEGLKFMVYLQKENIIDESGMPKERFSAEFPKEGPSILRIQQVVRGDSAAYFCASSPQESPSKNIQYFGAGTRLSVL.

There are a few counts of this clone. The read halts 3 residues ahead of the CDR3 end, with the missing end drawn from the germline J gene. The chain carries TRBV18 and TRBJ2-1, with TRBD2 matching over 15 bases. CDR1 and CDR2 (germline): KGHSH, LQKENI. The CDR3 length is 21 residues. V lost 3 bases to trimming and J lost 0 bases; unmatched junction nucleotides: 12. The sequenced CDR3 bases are TGTGCCAGCTCACCCCATGAGATGGGACTAGCGGGAGGAAGCTCCTACAATGAG. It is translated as CASSPHEMGLAGGSSYNE. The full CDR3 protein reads CASSPHEMGLAGGSSYNEQFF.

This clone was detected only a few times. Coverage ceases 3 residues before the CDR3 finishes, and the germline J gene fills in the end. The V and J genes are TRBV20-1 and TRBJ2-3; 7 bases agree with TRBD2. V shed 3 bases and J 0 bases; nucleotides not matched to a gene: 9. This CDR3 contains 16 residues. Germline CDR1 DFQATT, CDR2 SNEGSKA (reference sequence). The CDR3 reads CSARGMSSGSTDTQYF. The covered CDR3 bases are TGCAGTGCTAGGGGCATGTCTAGCGGAAGCACAGATACG.

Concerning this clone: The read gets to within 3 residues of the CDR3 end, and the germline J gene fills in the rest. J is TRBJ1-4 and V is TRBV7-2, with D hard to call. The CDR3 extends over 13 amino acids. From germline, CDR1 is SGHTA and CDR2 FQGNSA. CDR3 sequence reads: CASSLEGPEKLFF. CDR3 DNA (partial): TGTGCCAGCAGCTTAGAGGGTCCGGAGAAA. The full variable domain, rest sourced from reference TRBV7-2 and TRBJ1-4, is GAGVSQSPSNKVTEKGKDVELRCDPISGHTALYWYRQSLGQGLEFLIYFQGNSAPDKSGLPSDRFSAERTGGSVSTLTIQRTQQEDSAVYLCASSLEGPEKLFFGSGTQLSVL.

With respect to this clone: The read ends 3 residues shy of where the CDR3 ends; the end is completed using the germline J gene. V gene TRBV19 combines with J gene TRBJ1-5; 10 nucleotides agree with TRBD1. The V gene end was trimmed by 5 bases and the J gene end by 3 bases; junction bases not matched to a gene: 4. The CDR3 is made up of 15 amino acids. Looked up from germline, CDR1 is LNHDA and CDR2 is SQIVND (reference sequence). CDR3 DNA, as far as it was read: TGTGCCAGTAGTGTGACAGGGGGCCTCAATCAGCCC. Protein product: CASSVTGGLNQP. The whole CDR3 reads CASSVTGGLNQPQHF. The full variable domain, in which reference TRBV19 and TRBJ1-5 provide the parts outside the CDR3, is DGGITQSPKYLFRKEGQNVTLSCEQNLNHDAMYWYRQDPGQGLRLIYYSQIVNDFQKGDIAEGYSVSREKKESFPLTVTSAQKNPTAFYLCASSVTGGLNQPQHFGDGTRLSIL.

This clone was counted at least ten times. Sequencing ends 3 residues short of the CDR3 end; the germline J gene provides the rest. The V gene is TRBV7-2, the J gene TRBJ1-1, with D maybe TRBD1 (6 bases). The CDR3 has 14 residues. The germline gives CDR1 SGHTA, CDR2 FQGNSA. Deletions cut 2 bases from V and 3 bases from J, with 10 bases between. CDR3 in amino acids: CASSLSYRDTEAFF. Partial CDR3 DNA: TGTGCCAGCAGCTTATCTTACAGGGACACTGAA. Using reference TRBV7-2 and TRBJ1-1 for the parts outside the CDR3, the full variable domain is GAGVSQSPSNKVTEKGKDVELRCDPISGHTALYWYRQSLGQGLEFLIYFQGNSAPDKSGLPSDRFSAERTGGSVSTLTIQRTQQEDSAVYLCASSLSYRDTEAFFGQGTRLTVV.

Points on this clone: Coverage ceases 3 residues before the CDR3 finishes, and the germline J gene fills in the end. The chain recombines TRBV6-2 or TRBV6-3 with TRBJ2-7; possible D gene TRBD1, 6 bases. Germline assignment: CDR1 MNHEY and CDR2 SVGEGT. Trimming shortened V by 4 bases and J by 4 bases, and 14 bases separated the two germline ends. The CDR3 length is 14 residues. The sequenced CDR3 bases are TGTGCCAGCAGTTTACCGGGACACAAATACGAG. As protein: CASSLPGHKYE. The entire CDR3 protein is CASSLPGHKYEQYF.

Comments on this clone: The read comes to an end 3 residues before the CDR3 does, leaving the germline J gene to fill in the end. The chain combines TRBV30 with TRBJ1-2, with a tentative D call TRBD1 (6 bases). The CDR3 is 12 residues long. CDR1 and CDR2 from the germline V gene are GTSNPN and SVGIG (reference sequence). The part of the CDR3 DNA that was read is TGTGCCTGCCTGGCGGGACACGCAGGC. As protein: CACLAGHAG. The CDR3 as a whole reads CACLAGHAGYTF.

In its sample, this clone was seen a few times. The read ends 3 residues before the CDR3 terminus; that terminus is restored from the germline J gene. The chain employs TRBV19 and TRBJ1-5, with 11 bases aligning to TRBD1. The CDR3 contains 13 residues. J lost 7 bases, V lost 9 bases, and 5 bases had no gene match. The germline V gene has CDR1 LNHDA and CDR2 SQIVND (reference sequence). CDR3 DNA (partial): TGTGCCAGCGGGACAGGGGGTTTGCAGCCC. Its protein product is CASGTGGLQP. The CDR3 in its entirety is CASGTGGLQPQHF.

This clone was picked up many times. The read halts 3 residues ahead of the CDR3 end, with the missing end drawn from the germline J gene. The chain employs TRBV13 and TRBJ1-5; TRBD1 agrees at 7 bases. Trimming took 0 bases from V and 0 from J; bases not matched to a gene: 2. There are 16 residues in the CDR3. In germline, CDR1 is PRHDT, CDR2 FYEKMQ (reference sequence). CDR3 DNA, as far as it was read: TGTGCCAGCAGCTTAGGACAGGGGTATAGCAATCAGCCC. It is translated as CASSLGQGYSNQP. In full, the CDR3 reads CASSLGQGYSNQPQHF.

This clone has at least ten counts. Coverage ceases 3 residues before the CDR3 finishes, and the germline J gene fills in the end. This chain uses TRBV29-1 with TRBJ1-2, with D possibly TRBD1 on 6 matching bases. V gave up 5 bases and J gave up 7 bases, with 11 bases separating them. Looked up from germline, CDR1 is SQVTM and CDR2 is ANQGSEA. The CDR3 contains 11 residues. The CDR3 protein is CSVPRGGGYTF. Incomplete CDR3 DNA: TGCAGCGTTCCCAGGGGCGGTGGC.

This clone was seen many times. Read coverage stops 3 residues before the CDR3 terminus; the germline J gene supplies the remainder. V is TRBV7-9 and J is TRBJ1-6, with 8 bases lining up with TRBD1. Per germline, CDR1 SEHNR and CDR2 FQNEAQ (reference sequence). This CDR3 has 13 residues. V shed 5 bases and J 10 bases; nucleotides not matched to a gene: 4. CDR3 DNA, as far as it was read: TGTGCCAGCAGCGGGACAGGCGGGTCACCC. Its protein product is CASSGTGGSP. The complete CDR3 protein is CASSGTGGSPLHF.

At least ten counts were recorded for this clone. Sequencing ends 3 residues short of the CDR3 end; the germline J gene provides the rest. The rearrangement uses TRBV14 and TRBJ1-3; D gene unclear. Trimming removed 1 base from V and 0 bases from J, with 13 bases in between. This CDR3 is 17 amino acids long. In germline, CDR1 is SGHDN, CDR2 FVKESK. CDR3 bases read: TGTGCCAGCAGCCAAGGGCGTAGGGCAGACTCTGGAAACACC. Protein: CASSQGRRADSGNT. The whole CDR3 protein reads CASSQGRRADSGNTIYF.